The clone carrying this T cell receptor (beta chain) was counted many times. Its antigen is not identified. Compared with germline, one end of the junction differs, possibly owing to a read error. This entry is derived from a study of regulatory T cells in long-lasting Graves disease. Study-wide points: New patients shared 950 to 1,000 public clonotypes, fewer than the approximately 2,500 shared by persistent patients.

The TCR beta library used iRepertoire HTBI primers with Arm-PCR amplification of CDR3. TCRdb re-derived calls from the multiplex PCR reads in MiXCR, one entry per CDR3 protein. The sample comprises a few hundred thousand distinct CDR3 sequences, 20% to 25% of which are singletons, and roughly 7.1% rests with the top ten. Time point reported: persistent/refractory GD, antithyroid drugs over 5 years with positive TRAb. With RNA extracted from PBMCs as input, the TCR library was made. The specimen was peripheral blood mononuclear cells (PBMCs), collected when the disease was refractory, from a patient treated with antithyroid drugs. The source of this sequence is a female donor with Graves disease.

DNA for the CDR3: TGCGCCAGCAGTGATAGGACACCCTACGAGCAGTACTTC. Its translation: CASSDRTPYEQYF. The V gene is TRBV6-1, the J gene TRBJ2-7, with D possibly matching TRBD1 (5 bases). The CDR3 covers 13 residues. Germline assignment: CDR1 MNHNS and CDR2 SASEGT.